This TCR beta chain was observed in a study of blood T cells in healthy people across ages. Study findings and constraints: TCR beta diversity per million T cells fell roughly linearly with age. Both higher diversity and more naive CD4+ cells marked long-lived donors when set against aged donors.

CDR3 length: 17 amino acids. The V gene end was trimmed by 7 bases and the J gene end by 2 bases; junction bases not matched to a gene: 8. Germline V lookup: CDR1 SGHTA, CDR2 FQGNSA. Using a J-beta primer mix together with a sample-barcoded 5' primer, a second PCR was run for roughly 6 to 12 cycles. Each of the cDNA molecules was tagged by a template-switch adaptor with 12 random nucleotides. TCRdb recomputed calls from the 5' RACE reads with MiXCR, one row per CDR3 protein. The profile shows 1,800,000 or so distinct CDR3 sequences, more than 35% of them singletons. In the case of this clonotype: Its antigen is not known.

The TCR sequence derives from a human donor in good health. The rearrangement uses TRBV7-2 and TRBJ1-6; 10 bases map to TRBD1. Input material: blood. In DNA form, the CDR3 reads TGTGCCAGCAACCAAGGACAGGGGGAGACCTATAATTCACCCCTCCACTTT. Amino acid sequence: CASNQGQGETYNSPLHF. The whole variable domain, filled in from reference TRBV7-2 and TRBJ1-6, reads GAGVSQSPSNKVTEKGKDVELRCDPISGHTALYWYRQSLGQGLEFLIYFQGNSAPDKSGLPSDRFSAERTGGSVSTLTIQRTQQEDSAVYLCASNQGQGETYNSPLHFGNGTRLTVT.